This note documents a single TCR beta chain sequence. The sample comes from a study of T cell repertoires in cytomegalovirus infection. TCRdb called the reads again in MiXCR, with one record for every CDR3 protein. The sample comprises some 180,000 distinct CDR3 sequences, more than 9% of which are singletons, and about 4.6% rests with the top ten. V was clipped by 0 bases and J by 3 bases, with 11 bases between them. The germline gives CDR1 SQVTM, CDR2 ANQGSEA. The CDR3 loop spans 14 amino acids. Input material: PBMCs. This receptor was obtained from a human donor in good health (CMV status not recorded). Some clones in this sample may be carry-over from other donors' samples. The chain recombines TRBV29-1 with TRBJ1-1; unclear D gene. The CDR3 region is CSVEDRPGYTEAFF. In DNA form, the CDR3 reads TGCAGCGTTGAAGATCGGCCAGGCTACACTGAAGCTTTCTTT.